The 10 T cell receptor beta chains presented below share a single source sample, sequenced in a study of CXCR3-negative and CXCR3-positive naive CD8 T cells. Each TRB cDNA library was prepared by 5' RACE (with UMI labels). TCRdb reanalyzed the 5' RACE reads and collapses them to one entry per CDR3 protein, without DNA. The sample table sets out 65,000 to 95,000 distinct CDR3 sequences. Sequenced input: naive CXCR3- CD8+ T cells from blood. Subset given: CD45RO-CCR7+CD27+CD95- naive CD8+ T cells lacking CXCR3 (TNR3-). The receptors shown here come from a human donor in good health. Some clones in this sample may be carry-over from other donors' samples.

The rearrangement links TRBV20-1 to TRBJ2-3. This CDR3 is 15 amino acids long. Germline assignment: CDR1 DFQATT and CDR2 SNEGSKA (reference sequence). The CDR3 protein is CSARATRSGTDTQYF.

This chain connects TRBV7-9 to TRBJ2-7; TCRdb designates TRBD1, a call that cannot be tested without DNA. This CDR3 contains 14 residues. In germline, CDR1 is SEHNR, CDR2 FQNEAQ (reference sequence). CDR3 loop: CASSLRDKPYEQYF.

This chain uses TRBV11-2 with TRBJ2-7. Germline CDR1 SGHAT, CDR2 FQNNGV. The CDR3 is made up of 13 amino acids. The CDR3 spells CASSLGSSDEQYF. The whole variable domain, remainder taken from reference TRBV11-2 and TRBJ2-7, is EAGVAQSPRYKIIEKRQSVAFWCNPISGHATLYWYQQILGQGPKLLIQFQNNGVVDDSQLPKDRFSAERLKGVDSTLKIQPAKLEDSAVYLCASSLGSSDEQYFGPGTRLTVT.

V and J are TRBV2 and TRBJ2-1; TCRdb reports TRBD1, a call that lacks DNA to check it against. CDR3 size: 13 residues. CDR1 is SNHLY and CDR2 is FYNNEI in the germline V gene. This CDR3 reads CASKAGRYNEQFF.

The chain employs TRBV4-3 and TRBJ2-6; TCRdb's D call of TRBD1 is untestable without DNA. The CDR3 loop spans 17 amino acids. Germline values: CDR1 LGHNA, CDR2 YSLEER. CDR3 sequence reads: CASSWGPVVSGANVLTF.

This sequence joins TRBV28 and TRBJ2-7. The CDR3 has 14 residues. The germline CDR1 and CDR2 sequences are MDHEN and SYDVKM. The CDR3: CASNEDLSWGEQYF.

V gene TRBV29-1 combines with J gene TRBJ2-7; TCRdb indicates TRBD1, and absent DNA this call remains unverified. Germline loops: CDR1 SQVTM, CDR2 ANQGSEA. The CDR3 runs to 13 residues. The CDR3: CSVERDGTYEQYF.

V and J are TRBV7-3 and TRBJ1-1. The CDR3 spans 12 residues. The V gene's germline CDR1 is SGHTA and CDR2 FQGTGA. CDR3 amino acids: CASSLEGAEAFF.

The CDR3 here is CSARDGIAGNPGELFF. This chain connects TRBV20-1 to TRBJ2-2; TCRdb selects TRBD2, and the lack of DNA leaves this call unchecked. The CDR3 has 16 residues. Germline loops: CDR1 DFQATT, CDR2 SNEGSKA (reference sequence).

The J gene is TRBJ2-1, the V gene TRBV19; the TCRdb D gene call, TRBD1, has no DNA to confirm it. Germline V lookup: CDR1 LNHDA, CDR2 SQIVND (reference sequence). The CDR3 contains 14 residues. CDR3 sequence: CASDGGNYGNEQFF.